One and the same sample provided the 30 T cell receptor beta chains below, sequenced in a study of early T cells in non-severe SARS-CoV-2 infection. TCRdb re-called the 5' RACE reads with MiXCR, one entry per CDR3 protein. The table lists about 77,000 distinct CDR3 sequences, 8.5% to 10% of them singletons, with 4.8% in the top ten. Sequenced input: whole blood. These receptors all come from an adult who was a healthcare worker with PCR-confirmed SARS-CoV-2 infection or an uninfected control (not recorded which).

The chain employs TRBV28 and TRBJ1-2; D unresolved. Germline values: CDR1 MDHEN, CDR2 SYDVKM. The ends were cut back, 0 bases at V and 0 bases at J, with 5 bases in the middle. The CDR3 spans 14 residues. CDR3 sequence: CASSLWFSNYGYTF. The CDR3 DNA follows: TGTGCCAGCAGTTTATGGTTTTCTAACTATGGCTACACCTTC.

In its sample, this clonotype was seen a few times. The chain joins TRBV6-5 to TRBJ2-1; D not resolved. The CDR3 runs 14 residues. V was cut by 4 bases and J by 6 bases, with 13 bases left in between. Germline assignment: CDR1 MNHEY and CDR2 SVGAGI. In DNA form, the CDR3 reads TGTGCCAGCAGTTCCCCTGGACGGATCAATGAGCAGTTCTTC. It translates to CASSSPGRINEQFF.

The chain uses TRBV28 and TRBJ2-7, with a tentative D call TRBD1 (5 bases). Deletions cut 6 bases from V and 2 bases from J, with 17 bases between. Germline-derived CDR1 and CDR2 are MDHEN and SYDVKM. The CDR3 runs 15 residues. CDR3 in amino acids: CASSPPPDSPYEQYF. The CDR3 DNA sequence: TGTGCCAGCAGCCCTCCCCCCGACAGCCCCTACGAGCAGTACTTC.

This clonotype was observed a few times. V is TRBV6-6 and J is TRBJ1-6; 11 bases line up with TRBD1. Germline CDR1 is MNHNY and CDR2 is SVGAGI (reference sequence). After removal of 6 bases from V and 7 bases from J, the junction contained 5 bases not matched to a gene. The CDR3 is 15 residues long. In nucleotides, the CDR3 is TGTGCCAGCAGCTCCGGACAGGGGGCAAATTCACCCCTCCACTTT. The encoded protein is CASSSGQGANSPLHF.

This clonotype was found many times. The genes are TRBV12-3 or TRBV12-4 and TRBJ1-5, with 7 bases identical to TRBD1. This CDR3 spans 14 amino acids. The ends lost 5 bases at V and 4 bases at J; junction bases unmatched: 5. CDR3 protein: CASSRQGRNQPQHF. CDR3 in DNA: TGTGCCAGCAGTCGACAGGGCCGAAATCAGCCCCAGCATTTT.

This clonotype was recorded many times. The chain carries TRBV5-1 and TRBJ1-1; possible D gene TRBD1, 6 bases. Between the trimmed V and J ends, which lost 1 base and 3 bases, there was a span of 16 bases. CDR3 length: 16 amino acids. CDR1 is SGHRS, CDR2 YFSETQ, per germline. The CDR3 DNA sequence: TGCGCCAGCAGCTTGACGGGGGCGGCCCCAGACACTGAAGCTTTCTTT. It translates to CASSLTGAAPDTEAFF.

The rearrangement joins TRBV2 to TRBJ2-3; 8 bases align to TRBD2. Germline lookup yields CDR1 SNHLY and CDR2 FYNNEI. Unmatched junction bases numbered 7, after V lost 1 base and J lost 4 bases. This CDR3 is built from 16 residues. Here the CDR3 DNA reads TGTGCCAGCAGTGAAGACAAGCGGGAGAAGCCAGATACGCAGTATTTT. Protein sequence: CASSEDKREKPDTQYF.

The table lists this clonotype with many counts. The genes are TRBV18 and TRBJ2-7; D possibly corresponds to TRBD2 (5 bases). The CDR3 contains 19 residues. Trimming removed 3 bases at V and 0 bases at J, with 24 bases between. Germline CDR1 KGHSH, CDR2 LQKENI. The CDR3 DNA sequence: TGTGCCAGCTCACCCCGGGGTTCCCAAGGCCCATTAAGCTCCTACGAGCAGTACTTC. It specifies CASSPRGSQGPLSSYEQYF.

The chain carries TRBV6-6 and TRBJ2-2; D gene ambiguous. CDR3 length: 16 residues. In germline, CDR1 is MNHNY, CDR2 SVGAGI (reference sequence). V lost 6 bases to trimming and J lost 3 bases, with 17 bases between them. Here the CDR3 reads CASSLTSDLHTGELFF. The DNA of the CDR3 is TGTGCCAGCAGCCTAACCTCCGACTTGCACACCGGGGAGCTGTTTTTT.

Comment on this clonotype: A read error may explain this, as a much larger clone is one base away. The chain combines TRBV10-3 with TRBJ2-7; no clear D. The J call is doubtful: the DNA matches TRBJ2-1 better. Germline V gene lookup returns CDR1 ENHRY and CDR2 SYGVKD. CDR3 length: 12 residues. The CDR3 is CAISGYTYEQFF. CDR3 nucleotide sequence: TGTGCCATCAGTGGATATACCTACGAGCAGTTCTTC.

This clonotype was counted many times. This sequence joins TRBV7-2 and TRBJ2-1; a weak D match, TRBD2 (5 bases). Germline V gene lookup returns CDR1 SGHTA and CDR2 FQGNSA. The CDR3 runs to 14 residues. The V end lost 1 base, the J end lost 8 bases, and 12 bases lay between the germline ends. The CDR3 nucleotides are TGTGCCAGCAGCTTAGTATCGGGAAGGTATGAGCAGTTCTTC. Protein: CASSLVSGRYEQFF.

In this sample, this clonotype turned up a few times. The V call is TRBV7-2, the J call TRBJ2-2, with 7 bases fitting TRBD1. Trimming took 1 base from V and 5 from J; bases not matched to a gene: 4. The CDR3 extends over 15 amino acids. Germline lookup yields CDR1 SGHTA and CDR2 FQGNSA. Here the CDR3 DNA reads TGTGCCAGCAGCTTAGAGACAGGGCGGACCGGGGAGCTGTTTTTT. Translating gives CASSLETGRTGELFF. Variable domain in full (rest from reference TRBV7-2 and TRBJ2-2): GAGVSQSPSNKVTEKGKDVELRCDPISGHTALYWYRQSLGQGLEFLIYFQGNSAPDKSGLPSDRFSAERTGGSVSTLTIQRTQQEDSAVYLCASSLETGRTGELFFGEGSRLTVL.

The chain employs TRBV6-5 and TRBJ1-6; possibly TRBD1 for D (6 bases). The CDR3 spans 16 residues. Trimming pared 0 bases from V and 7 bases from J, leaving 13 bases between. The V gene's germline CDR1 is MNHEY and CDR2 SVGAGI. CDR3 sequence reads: CASSYSSQGLNSPLHF. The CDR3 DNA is TGTGCCAGCAGTTACTCTTCACAGGGCCTCAATTCACCCCTCCACTTT.

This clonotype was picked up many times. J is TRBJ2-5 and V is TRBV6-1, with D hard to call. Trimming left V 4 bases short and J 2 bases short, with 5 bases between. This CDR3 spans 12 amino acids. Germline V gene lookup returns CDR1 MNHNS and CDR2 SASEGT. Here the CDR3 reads CASSGGQETQYF. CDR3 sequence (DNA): TGTGCCAGCAGTGGGGGTCAAGAGACCCAGTACTTC.

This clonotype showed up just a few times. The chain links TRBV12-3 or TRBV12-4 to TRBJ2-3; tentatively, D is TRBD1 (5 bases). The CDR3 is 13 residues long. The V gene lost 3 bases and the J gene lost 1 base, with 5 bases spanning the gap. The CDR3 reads CASSLGRTDTQYF. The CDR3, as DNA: TGTGCCAGCAGTTTGGGGCGCACAGATACGCAGTATTTT.

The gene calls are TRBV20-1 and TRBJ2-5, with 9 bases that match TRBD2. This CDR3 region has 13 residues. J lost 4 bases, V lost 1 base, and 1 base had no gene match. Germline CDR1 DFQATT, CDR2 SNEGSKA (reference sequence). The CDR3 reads CSARVAGAETQYF. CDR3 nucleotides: TGCAGTGCTAGAGTAGCGGGAGCAGAGACCCAGTACTTC.

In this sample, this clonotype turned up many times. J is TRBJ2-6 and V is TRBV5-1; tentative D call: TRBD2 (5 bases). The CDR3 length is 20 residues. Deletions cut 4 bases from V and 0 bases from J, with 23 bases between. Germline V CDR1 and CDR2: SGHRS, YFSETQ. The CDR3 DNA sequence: TGCGCCAGCAGCCCCGGGGATCTTAGCCCTTTGTCCTCTGGGGCCAACGTCCTGACTTTC. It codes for CASSPGDLSPLSSGANVLTF.

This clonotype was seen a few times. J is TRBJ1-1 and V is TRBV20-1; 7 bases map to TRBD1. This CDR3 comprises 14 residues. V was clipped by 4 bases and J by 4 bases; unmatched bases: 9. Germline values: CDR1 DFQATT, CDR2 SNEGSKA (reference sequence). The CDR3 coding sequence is TGCAGTGCTAAGAAAGGGGGCGCGGTCACTGAAGCTTTCTTT. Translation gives CSAKKGGAVTEAFF.

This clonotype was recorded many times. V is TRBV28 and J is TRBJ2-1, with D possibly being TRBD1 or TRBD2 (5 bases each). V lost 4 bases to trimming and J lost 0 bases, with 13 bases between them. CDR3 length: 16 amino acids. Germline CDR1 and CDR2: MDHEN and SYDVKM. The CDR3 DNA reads TGTGCCAGCAGTTCGTTGACAGCGGTCTCCTACAATGAGCAGTTCTTC. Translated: CASSSLTAVSYNEQFF.

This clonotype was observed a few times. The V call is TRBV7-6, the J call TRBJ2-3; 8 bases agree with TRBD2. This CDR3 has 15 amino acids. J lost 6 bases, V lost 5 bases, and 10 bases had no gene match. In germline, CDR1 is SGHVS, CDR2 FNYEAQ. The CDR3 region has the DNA TGTGCCAGCAGCCTACAGAGCGGGAGTGTGGATACGCAGTATTTT. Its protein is CASSLQSGSVDTQYF.

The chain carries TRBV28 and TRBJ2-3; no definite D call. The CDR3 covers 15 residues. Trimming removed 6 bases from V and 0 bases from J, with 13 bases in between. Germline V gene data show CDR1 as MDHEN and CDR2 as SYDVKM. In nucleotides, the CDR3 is TGTGCCAGCAGCCCTATTTTGACTAGCACAGATACGCAGTATTTT. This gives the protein CASSPILTSTDTQYF.

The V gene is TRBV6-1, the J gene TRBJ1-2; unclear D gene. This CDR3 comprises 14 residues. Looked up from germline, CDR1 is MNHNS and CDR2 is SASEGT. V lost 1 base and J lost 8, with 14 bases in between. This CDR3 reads CASSEGSSRRGYTF. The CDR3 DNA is TGTGCCAGCAGTGAAGGATCCTCCCGGAGAGGCTACACCTTC.

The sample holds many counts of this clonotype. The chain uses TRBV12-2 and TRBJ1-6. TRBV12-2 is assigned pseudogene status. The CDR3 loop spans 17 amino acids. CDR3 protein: CASRNRRDSGVVSPLHF. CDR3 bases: TGTGCAAGTCGAAACCGCCGGGACTCAGGGGTTGTCTCACCCCTCCACTTT.

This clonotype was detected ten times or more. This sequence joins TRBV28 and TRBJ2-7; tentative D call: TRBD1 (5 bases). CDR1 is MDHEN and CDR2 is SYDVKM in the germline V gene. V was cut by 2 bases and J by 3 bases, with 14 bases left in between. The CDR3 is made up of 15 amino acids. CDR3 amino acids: CASSLRIDSFYEQYF. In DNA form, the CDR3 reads TGTGCCAGCAGTTTAAGGATTGACAGTTTCTACGAGCAGTACTTC.

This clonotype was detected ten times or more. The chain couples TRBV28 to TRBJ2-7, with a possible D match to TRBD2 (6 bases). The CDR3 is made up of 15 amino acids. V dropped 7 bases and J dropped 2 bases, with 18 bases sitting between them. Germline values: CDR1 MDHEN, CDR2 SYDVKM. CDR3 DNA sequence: TGTGCCAGCAATACCCCGGGGGTCCGAACCTACGAGCAGTACTTC. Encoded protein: CASNTPGVRTYEQYF.

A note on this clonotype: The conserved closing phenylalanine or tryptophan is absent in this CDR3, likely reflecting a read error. The CDR3 protein is CASSESVAGISTDTQYI. CDR3 in DNA: TGCGCCAGCAGTGAGTCAGTTGCCGGGATTAGCACAGATACGCAGTATATT. The chain couples TRBV10-1 to TRBJ2-3, with D maybe TRBD2 (5 bases). This CDR3 has 17 amino acids. CDR1 and CDR2 (germline): WNHNN, SYGVQD (reference sequence). Trimming removed 0 bases from V and 0 bases from J, with 13 bases in between.

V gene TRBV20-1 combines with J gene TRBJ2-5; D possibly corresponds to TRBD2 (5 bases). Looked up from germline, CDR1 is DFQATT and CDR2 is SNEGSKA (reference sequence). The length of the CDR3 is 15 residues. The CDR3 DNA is TGCAGGCTGGGGAGCCAAGGGCTAATCCAAGAGACCCAGTACTTC. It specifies CRLGSQGLIQETQYF.

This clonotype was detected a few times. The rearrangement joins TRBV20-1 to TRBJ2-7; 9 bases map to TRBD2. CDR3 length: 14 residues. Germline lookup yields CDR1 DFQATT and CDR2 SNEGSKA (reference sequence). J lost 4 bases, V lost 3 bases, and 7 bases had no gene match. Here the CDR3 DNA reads TGCAGTGCTAGTCCTCCTGCGGGAGGGTACGAGCAGTACTTC. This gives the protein CSASPPAGGYEQYF.

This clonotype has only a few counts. The CDR3 loop reads CASSHRLLAYNEQFF. Here the CDR3 DNA reads TGTGCCAGCAGCCACCGACTCCTCGCCTACAATGAGCAGTTCTTC. The chain couples TRBV3-1 to TRBJ2-1, with D uncertain. This CDR3 is 15 amino acids long. Trimming removed 3 bases at V and 2 bases at J, with 11 bases between. Germline CDR1 reads LGHDT; CDR2 reads YNNKEL (reference sequence).

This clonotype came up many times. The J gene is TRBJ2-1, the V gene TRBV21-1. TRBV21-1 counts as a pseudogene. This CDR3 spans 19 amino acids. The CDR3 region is CASSKGRTTFMSSYNEQFF. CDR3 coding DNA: TGTGCCAGCAGCAAAGGGCGGACCACCTTCATGAGCTCCTACAATGAGCAGTTCTTC.